This T cell receptor (beta chain) is drawn from a study of cytomegalovirus exposure and HLA in healthy donors (dated 2017 in TCRdb). As for the study more broadly: A later analysis indicated that the roughly 130 validation repertoires were generated on the platform also employed for the 666 repertoires of the first cohort. The study aimed to test whether cataloging public T cell receptors could reveal signatures of past pathogen exposure. Along with the roughly 700-subject first cohort, a separate validation cohort of over 90 different subjects was used. To predict cytomegalovirus infection status, the study combined high-throughput TCR immunosequencing, statistical association of individual TCRs with disease status, and machine learning. Paper-wide results and their limitations: The validation cohort had no HLA typing available for a later analysis, so co-occurrence within that cohort was assessed over all 110 or so repertoires. While some public TCRs were present in many individuals, most TCR sequences turned up only very rarely across donors. The classifier was reported to diagnose cytomegalovirus status with high specificity and sensitivity in both the original cohort and the validation cohort. A few of the identified cytomegalovirus-associated TCR beta chains were confirmed in vitro to be specific for cytomegalovirus antigens. The study listed 164 TCR beta chains as associated with cytomegalovirus. The authors suggested that the approach could potentially be generalized to other disease states and immunological phenotypes. Subsequent analysis determined that TCRs grouped into clusters in the first cohort also showed a tendency toward co-occurrence across the roughly 120 validation repertoires, and 94% of cluster scores exceeded 0.

The donors were included in the validation cohort of 120 subjects, a group kept apart from the roughly 690-subject first cohort. The CDR3 measures 16 amino acids from cysteine to phenylalanine. Only the CDR3 region is kept as DNA, spanning 48 bases read in frame from base 1. Sequences SGHDT (CDR1) and YYEEEE (CDR2) are obtained from the germline V gene. V and J are truncated by 1 base and 5 bases respectively, leaving an intervening sequence of 18 bases. A word on this clone: What antigen it recognizes has not been identified. No clone much larger than this one lies a single base away; base qualities are absent.

Library method: the immunoSEQ multiplex PCR assay. The original methods were these. A statistical classification framework was built to diagnose cytomegalovirus status from the catalog of TCR beta chain sequences. Entries here come from immuneACCESS through TCRdb and include only in-frame sequences with V and J called. Some clones fail to appear in such tables; in the studies checked, an unresolved V gene covers under half of the shortfall, and the cause of the remainder is unknown. From that table come the V and J calls and clone size; the DNA was used to work out D and trimming. Within this sample are 100,000 or so clones, with around 85% of them counted one time only. Of the sample, 20% falls within the top ten clones.

The sequence links TRBV5-6 to TRBJ2-5; 5 matching bases give a weak D call of TRBD1. The sequencing sample was made of PBMCs. This receptor was obtained from a man aged 18 to 30 in good health and CMV-seropositive. CDR3 loop: CASSLLGPQGRETQYF. The bases are TGTGCCAGCAGCTTGTTGGGGCCCCAGGGTAGGGAGACCCAGTACTTC. This CDR3, with the reference TRBV5-6 and TRBJ2-5 proteins standing in past its ends, gives the full variable domain DAGVTQSPTHLIKTRGQQVTLRCSPKSGHDTVSWYQQALGQGPQFIFQYYEEEERQRGNFPDRFSGHQFPNYSSELNVNALLLGDSALYLCASSLLGPQGRETQYFGPGTRLLVL.